The 16 T cell receptor beta chains below were found in one sample sequenced in a study of cytomegalovirus exposure and HLA in healthy donors. In the PCR, 60 Vbeta and 13 Jbeta primers were used. The protocol was immunoSEQ multiplex PCR, while the TCRdb copy is restricted to in-frame clones and leaves out a portion. The sample has approximately 96,000 clones; 74% are singletons. Specimen: PBMCs. These receptors all stem from a male donor in good health and CMV-seronegative.

The V call is TRBV4-2, the J call TRBJ2-2; D unresolved. V was pared by 1 base and J by 0 bases, with 9 bases between. The CDR3 spans 16 residues. The germline CDR1 and CDR2 sequences are LGHNA and YNFKEQ. The CDR3 nucleotides are TGTGCCAGCAGCCAAGGTCACAGTTCGAACACCGGGGAGCTGTTTTTT. It encodes CASSQGHSSNTGELFF.

A note on this clone: Different DNA sequences within this sample yield the same CDR3. This chain connects TRBV5-1 to TRBJ2-7, with 7 positions matching TRBD1. This CDR3 contains 14 residues. V was pared by 0 bases and J by 4 bases, with 4 bases of the junction left unmatched. Germline lookup yields CDR1 SGHRS and CDR2 YFSETQ. CDR3 residues: CASSLGQGPYEQYF. The CDR3 bases are TGCGCCAGCAGCTTGGGACAGGGACCATACGAGCAGTACTTC.

This chain connects TRBV7-8 to TRBJ1-1; possibly TRBD1 for D (5 bases). Germline assignment: CDR1 SGHVS and CDR2 FQNEAQ. With 1 base removed from V and 7 bases from J, the gap between germline ends came to 7 bases. This CDR3 has 12 amino acids. CDR3 residues: CASSLGRGEAFF. CDR3 coding DNA: TGTGCCAGCAGCTTAGGAAGGGGTGAAGCTTTCTTT.

This clone turned up a few times. The rearrangement uses TRBV2 and TRBJ1-4, with 8 positions matching TRBD1. Germline V CDR1 and CDR2: SNHLY, FYNNEI. The junction had 13 bases not matched to a gene; V was cut back by 6 bases and J by 4 bases. This CDR3 is built from 17 residues. This CDR3 reads CASRASGTGVLNEKLFF. DNA of the CDR3: TGTGCCAGCAGAGCATCCGGGACAGGAGTTCTTAATGAAAAACTGTTTTTT.

The chain links TRBV5-1 to TRBJ1-1; 8 nucleotides line up with TRBD1. J was trimmed by 5 bases and V by 2 bases; bases with no gene match: 11. The CDR3 has 16 residues. Per germline, CDR1 SGHRS and CDR2 YFSETQ. CDR3 nucleotide sequence: TGCGCCAGCAGCTTACGGGCTGACAGGGGAGGGACTGAAGCTTTCTTT. This codes for CASSLRADRGGTEAFF.

This chain joins TRBV5-4 and TRBJ2-7; TRBD1 agrees at 10 bases. CDR1 is SGHNT, CDR2 YYREEE, per germline (reference sequence). The CDR3 length is 16 residues. V shed 0 bases and J 0 bases; nucleotides not matched to a gene: 3. The CDR3 is CASSLGDRGNSYEQYF. The CDR3 nucleotides are TGTGCCAGCAGCTTGGGGGACAGGGGTAACTCCTACGAGCAGTACTTC.

The rearrangement joins TRBV9 to TRBJ1-3; 8 positions agree with TRBD1. This CDR3 region has 15 residues. Germline assignment: CDR1 SGDLS and CDR2 YYNGEE. J was trimmed by 7 bases and V by 0 bases; bases with no gene match: 6. The CDR3 is CASSVESRGLNTIYF. The DNA for the CDR3 is TGTGCCAGCAGCGTAGAAAGCAGGGGGCTCAACACCATATATTTT. Together with reference TRBV9 and TRBJ1-3, the CDR3 gives the full variable domain: DSGVTQTPKHLITATGQRVTLRCSPRSGDLSVYWYQQSLDQGLQFLIQYYNGEERAKGNILERFSAQQFPDLHSELNLSSLELGDSALYFCASSVESRGLNTIYFGEGSWLTVV.

The chain's CDR3 is CASSVAGQSYEQYF. The DNA of the CDR3 is TGTGCCAGCAGCGTAGCGGGACAGTCCTACGAGCAGTACTTC. The V call is TRBV9, the J call TRBJ2-7; TRBD1 matches 7 bases. CDR1 and CDR2 (germline): SGDLS, YYNGEE. The V gene end was trimmed by 0 bases and the J gene end by 1 base; junction bases not matched to a gene: 1. This CDR3 region has 14 residues.

This clone was observed a few times. The chain uses TRBV5-1 and TRBJ2-2; possible D gene TRBD1, 5 bases. Germline loops: CDR1 SGHRS, CDR2 YFSETQ. The ends were cut back, 5 bases at V and 6 bases at J, with 20 bases in the middle. The CDR3 spans 16 residues. The CDR3 DNA reads as TGCGCCAGCAGTCAGGGCGCAGGGTGGGCAGCCGGGGAGCTGTTTTTT. Protein: CASSQGAGWAAGELFF. The variable domain in full, completed from reference TRBV5-1 and TRBJ2-2, reads KAGVTQTPRYLIKTRGQQVTLSCSPISGHRSVSWYQQTPGQGLQFLFEYFSETQRNKGNFPGRFSGRQFSNSRSEMNVSTLELGDSALYLCASSQGAGWAAGELFFGEGSRLTVL.

V gene TRBV30 combines with J gene TRBJ1-2; unclear D gene. The germline V gene has CDR1 GTSNPN and CDR2 SVGIG (reference sequence). The V end lost 0 bases, the J end lost 5 bases, and 13 bases lay between the germline ends. CDR3 size: 14 residues. CDR3 DNA sequence: TGTGCCTGGAGTGTATCCGCGTTATCGTATGGCTACACCTTC. This translates into CAWSVSALSYGYTF.

This clone has only a few counts. V and J are TRBV6-4 and TRBJ2-1; 7 bases are shared with TRBD2. CDR1 and CDR2 from the germline V gene are MRHNA and SNTAGT. Unmatched junction bases numbered 0, after V lost 2 bases and J lost 5 bases. This CDR3 has 13 amino acids. The CDR3 sequence: CASSDGTNNEQFF. In nucleotides, the CDR3 is TGTGCCAGCAGTGACGGGACTAACAATGAGCAGTTCTTC.

In its sample, this clone was seen a few times. This chain links TRBV5-1 with TRBJ2-1; D may be TRBD1 (5 bases). Trimming removed 4 bases from V and 0 bases from J, with 14 bases in between. The germline CDR1 and CDR2 sequences are SGHRS and YFSETQ. The CDR3 is 16 amino acids. The chain's CDR3 is CASSRLQGSSYNEQFF. DNA of the CDR3: TGCGCCAGCAGCAGGCTGCAGGGAAGCTCCTACAATGAGCAGTTCTTC.

J is TRBJ1-2 and V is TRBV6-5; TRBD1 matches 7 bases. Per germline, CDR1 MNHEY and CDR2 SVGAGI. The CDR3 is 14 amino acids. V was clipped by 4 bases and J by 9 bases; unmatched bases: 11. This chain's CDR3 is CASSSLTGDRSYTF. The CDR3 nucleotides read TGTGCCAGCAGTTCCCTCACAGGGGATCGCAGCTACACCTTC.

The rearrangement uses TRBV27 and TRBJ2-7; 7 bases are a match to TRBD2. Germline V CDR1 and CDR2: MNHEY, SMNVEV (reference sequence). Trimming at V came to 2 bases and at J to 4 bases, leaving 5 bases not matched to a gene. This CDR3 spans 14 amino acids. CDR3 loop: CASSLVLGGYEQYF. The CDR3 nucleotides are TGTGCCAGCAGTTTAGTCCTGGGGGGGTACGAGCAGTACTTC.

The rearrangement joins TRBV7-3 to TRBJ2-1; D is perhaps TRBD2 (6 bases). Germline V CDR1 and CDR2: SGHTA, FQGTGA. This CDR3 has 13 amino acids. Deletions cut 5 bases from V and 6 bases from J, with 11 bases between. This CDR3 reads CASSPGLPNEQFF. CDR3 DNA sequence: TGTGCCAGCAGCCCCGGACTACCCAATGAGCAGTTCTTC.

The V call is TRBV18, the J call TRBJ1-4, with D perhaps TRBD1 (5 bases). Trimming stripped 2 bases from V and 8 bases from J, with 9 bases between. CDR1 and CDR2 (germline): KGHSH, LQKENI. The CDR3 is 13 residues long. CDR3 sequence: CASSPDSLEKLFF. The CDR3 coding sequence is TGTGCCAGCTCACCAGACAGCTTAGAAAAACTGTTTTTT.